This TCR beta chain was identified in a study of shared clonotypes between healthy human individuals. Replicate PCRs for sorted subsets used approximately 220 ng DNA; this equaled around 29,000 T cell genomes. Generated by immunoSEQ multiplex PCR, the TCRdb table keeps only in-frame clones and is missing some. Here the sample spans hundreds of thousands of clones, 90% to 96% being singletons. Overall study results and limits: Naive subsets typically showed greater estimated richness than memory subsets. Across a handful of donors, naive CD4 shared around 5.4%, naive CD8 3.5% to 4%, memory CD4 roughly 2.3%, memory CD8 0.35% to 0.5%. Rarefaction revealed incomplete sorted-subset sequencing despite large depth.

As concerns this clone: Its antigen is currently unknown.

This TCR derives from a woman aged 25 to 39 in good health. The material sequenced was naive CD4+ T cells sorted from blood. Indicated subset: CD45RA+ positively selected.

CDR3 nucleotides: TGCGCCAGCAGCCAAGGGGGCAGCTCCTACGAGCAGTACTTC. Encoded protein: CASSQGGSSYEQYF. The chain combines TRBV5-1 with TRBJ2-5, with 7 bases that match TRBD1. The J call may be in error: the DNA end matches TRBJ2-7 better. Germline V gives CDR1 SGHRS, CDR2 YFSETQ. CDR3 length: 14 amino acids.